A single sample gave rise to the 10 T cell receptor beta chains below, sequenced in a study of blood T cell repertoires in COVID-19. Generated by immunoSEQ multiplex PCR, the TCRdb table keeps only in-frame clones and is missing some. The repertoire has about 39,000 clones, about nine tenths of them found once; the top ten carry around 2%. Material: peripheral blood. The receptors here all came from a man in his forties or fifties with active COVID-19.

The CDR3 loop is CASSWTSAYEQYF. In DNA, the CDR3 is TGCGCCAGCAGCTGGACTAGCGCCTACGAGCAGTACTTC. The chain couples TRBV5-1 to TRBJ2-7; TRBD2 matches at 9 bases. Germline CDR1 SGHRS, CDR2 YFSETQ. The CDR3 covers 13 residues. Germline trimming cut 3 bases from V and 2 bases from J; bases unmatched to any gene: 0.

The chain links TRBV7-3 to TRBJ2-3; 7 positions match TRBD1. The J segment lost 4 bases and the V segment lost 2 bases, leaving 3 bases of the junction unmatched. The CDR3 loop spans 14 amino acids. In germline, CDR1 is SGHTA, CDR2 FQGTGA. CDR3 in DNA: TGTGCCAGCAGCTTAGTCCAGGGGGCAGATACGCAGTATTTT. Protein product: CASSLVQGADTQYF.

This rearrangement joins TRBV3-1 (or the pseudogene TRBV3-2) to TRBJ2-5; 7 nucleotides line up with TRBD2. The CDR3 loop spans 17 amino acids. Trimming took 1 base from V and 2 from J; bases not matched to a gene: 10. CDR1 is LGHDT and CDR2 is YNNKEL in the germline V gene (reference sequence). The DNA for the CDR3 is TGTGCCAGCAGCCAAGTAGATAGCGGGCTACGACAAGAGACCCAGTACTTC. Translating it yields CASSQVDSGLRQETQYF.

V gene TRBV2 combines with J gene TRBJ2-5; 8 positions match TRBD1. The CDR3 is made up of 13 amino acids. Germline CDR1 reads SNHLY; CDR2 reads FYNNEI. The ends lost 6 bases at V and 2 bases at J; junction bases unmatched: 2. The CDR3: CASSRDRQETQYF. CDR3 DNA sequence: TGTGCCAGCAGCAGGGACAGGCAAGAGACCCAGTACTTC.

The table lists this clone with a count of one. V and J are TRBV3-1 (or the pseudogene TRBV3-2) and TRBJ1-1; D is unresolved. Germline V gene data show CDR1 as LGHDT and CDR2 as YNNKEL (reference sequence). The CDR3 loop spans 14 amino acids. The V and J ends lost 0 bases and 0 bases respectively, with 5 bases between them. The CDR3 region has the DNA TGTGCCAGCAGCCAAGACCCAGTGAACACTGAAGCTTTCTTT. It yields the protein CASSQDPVNTEAFF.

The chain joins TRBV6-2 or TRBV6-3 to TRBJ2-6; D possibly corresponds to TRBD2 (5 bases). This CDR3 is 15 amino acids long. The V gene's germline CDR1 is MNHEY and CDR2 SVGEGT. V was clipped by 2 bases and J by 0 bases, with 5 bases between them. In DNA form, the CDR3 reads TGTGCCAGCAGTTACGCGGGCTCTGGGGCCAACGTCCTGACTTTC. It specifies CASSYAGSGANVLTF.

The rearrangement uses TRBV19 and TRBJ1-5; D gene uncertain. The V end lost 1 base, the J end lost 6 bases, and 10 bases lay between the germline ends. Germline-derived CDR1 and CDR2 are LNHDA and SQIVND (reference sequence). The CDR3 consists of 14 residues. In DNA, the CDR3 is TGTGCCAGTAGTATAGCGTGGAGTGGTCAGCCCCAGCATTTT. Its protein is CASSIAWSGQPQHF.

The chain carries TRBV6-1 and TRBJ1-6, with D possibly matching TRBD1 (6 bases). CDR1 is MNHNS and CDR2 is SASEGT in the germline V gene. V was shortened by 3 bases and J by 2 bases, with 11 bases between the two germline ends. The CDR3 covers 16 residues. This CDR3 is CASSETGLPYNSPLHF. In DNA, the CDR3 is TGTGCCAGCAGTGAGACAGGTCTTCCCTATAATTCACCCCTCCACTTT.

DNA for the CDR3: TGTGCCAGCTCAGAGGCGAAGGAAAAACTGTTTTTT. Encoded protein: CASSEAKEKLFF. The rearrangement joins TRBV18 to TRBJ1-4, with unresolved D. This CDR3 region has 12 residues. The germline V gene has CDR1 KGHSH and CDR2 LQKENI. Trimming stripped 5 bases from V and 8 bases from J, with 9 bases between.

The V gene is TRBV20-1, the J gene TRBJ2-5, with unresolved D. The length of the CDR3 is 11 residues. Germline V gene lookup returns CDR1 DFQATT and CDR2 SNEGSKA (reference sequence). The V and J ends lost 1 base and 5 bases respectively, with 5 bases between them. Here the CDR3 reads CSARVSETQYF. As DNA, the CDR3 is TGCAGTGCTAGAGTGTCGGAGACCCAGTACTTC.